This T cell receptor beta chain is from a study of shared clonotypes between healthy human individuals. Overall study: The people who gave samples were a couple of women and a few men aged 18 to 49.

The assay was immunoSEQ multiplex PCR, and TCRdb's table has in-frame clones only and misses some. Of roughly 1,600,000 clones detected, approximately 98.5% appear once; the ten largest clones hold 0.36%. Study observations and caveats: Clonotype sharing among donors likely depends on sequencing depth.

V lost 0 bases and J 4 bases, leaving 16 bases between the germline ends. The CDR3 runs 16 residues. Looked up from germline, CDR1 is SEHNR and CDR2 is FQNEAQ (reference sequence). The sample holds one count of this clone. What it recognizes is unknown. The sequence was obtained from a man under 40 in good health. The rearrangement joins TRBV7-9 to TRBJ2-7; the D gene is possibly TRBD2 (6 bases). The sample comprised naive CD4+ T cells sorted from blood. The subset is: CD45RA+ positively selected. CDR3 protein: CASSLALRAGRYEQYF. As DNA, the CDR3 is TGTGCCAGCAGCTTAGCATTGCGGGCAGGGAGGTACGAGCAGTACTTC.